These 27 T cell receptor beta chains were all obtained from the same sample, sequenced in a study of T cells after posttransplantation cyclophosphamide. Assay: immunoSEQ multiplex PCR; the TCRdb copy retains only in-frame clones and omits some. The repertoire has 20,000 to 30,000 clones, none seen only once; the ten largest take about 4.5%. Sequencing input: PBMCs. All receptors come from a woman aged 45-65 years in good health, CMV-negative, and a related stem cell transplant donor.

This clone was recorded at least ten times. The rearrangement joins TRBV7-3 to TRBJ2-1; 7 bases are shared with TRBD2. Trimming took 6 bases from V and 0 from J; bases not matched to a gene: 5. Germline V lookup: CDR1 SGHTA, CDR2 FQGTGA. This CDR3 is 15 amino acids long. For the CDR3, the DNA is TGTGCCAGCAGGCCTACTAGCGACTCCTACAATGAGCAGTTCTTC. Amino acid sequence: CASRPTSDSYNEQFF.

This clone was counted ten times or more. This rearrangement joins TRBV5-1 to TRBJ2-3; maybe TRBD1 (5 bases). CDR1 SGHRS and CDR2 YFSETQ come from the germline V gene. The V and J ends lost 4 bases and 2 bases respectively, with 11 bases between them. This CDR3 is built from 14 residues. The CDR3 nucleotides are TGCGCCAGCAGCAGCCAGGGCGACACAGATACGCAGTATTTT. It specifies CASSSQGDTDTQYF.

This clone has a count of ten or more. This sequence joins TRBV6-6 and TRBJ1-1, with D tentatively TRBD1 (6 bases). Trimming removed 3 bases at V and 1 base at J, with 12 bases between. CDR1 MNHNY and CDR2 SVGAGI come from the germline V gene (reference sequence). The CDR3 totals 15 residues. This CDR3 is CASSYPTTGNTEAFF. CDR3 nucleotides: TGTGCCAGCAGTTATCCGACGACAGGGAACACTGAAGCTTTCTTT.

This clone was picked up many times. The chain carries TRBV7-3 and TRBJ1-1; D uncertain. Germline-derived CDR1 and CDR2 are SGHTA and FQGTGA. This CDR3 contains 14 residues. Trimming removed 2 bases at V and 1 base at J, with 8 bases between. In nucleotides, the CDR3 is TGTGCCAGCAGCTTAGCTGGGCAGAACACTGAAGCTTTCTTT. This codes for CASSLAGQNTEAFF.

This clone was seen many times. The chain has TRBV7-9 and TRBJ1-5; the D gene is possibly TRBD1 (5 bases). This CDR3 has 14 residues. The V gene lost 7 bases and the J gene lost 0 bases, with 10 bases spanning the gap. Germline lookup yields CDR1 SEHNR and CDR2 FQNEAQ (reference sequence). The DNA for the CDR3 is TGTGCCAGCAACACAGACAGTAGCAATCAGCCCCAGCATTTT. Translation gives CASNTDSSNQPQHF.

This clone was counted at least ten times. The J gene is TRBJ1-1, the V gene TRBV18, with D hard to call. Between the trimmed V and J ends, which lost 1 base and 1 base, there was a span of 7 bases. Germline V gene data show CDR1 as KGHSH and CDR2 as LQKENI. The CDR3 covers 14 residues. The DNA for the CDR3 is TGTGCCAGCTCACCACTGACGGGGAACACTGAAGCTTTCTTT. This translates into CASSPLTGNTEAFF. Full variable domain (remainder filled in from reference TRBV18 and TRBJ1-1): NAGVMQNPRHLVRRRGQEARLRCSPMKGHSHVYWYRQLPEEGLKFMVYLQKENIIDESGMPKERFSAEFPKEGPSILRIQQVVRGDSAAYFCASSPLTGNTEAFFGQGTRLTVV.

Many counts were recorded for this clone. The chain joins TRBV9 to TRBJ2-1; 12 bases agree with TRBD2. The length of the CDR3 is 19 residues. The germline gives CDR1 SGDLS, CDR2 YYNGEE. Unmatched junction bases numbered 11, after V lost 3 bases and J lost 1 base. CDR3 coding DNA: TGTGCCAGCAGCGCCAGAAGGACTAGCGGGACAGGGTCCTACAATGAGCAGTTCTTC. It specifies CASSARRTSGTGSYNEQFF.

This clone was counted many times. The chain couples TRBV11-2 to TRBJ2-1, with 10 positions matching TRBD2. The germline V gene has CDR1 SGHAT and CDR2 FQNNGV. The V gene end was trimmed by 6 bases and the J gene end by 1 base; junction bases not matched to a gene: 3. CDR3 length: 15 amino acids. The CDR3 nucleotides read TGTGCCAGCAGTCTACTAGCGGGGTCCTACAATGAGCAGTTCTTC. Translation gives CASSLLAGSYNEQFF.

There are many counts of this clone. The chain carries TRBV2 and TRBJ2-4; 10 bases match TRBD2. J lost 6 bases, V lost 2 bases, and 10 bases had no gene match. Germline CDR1 SNHLY, CDR2 FYNNEI. CDR3 length: 17 residues. The CDR3 DNA reads as TGTGCCAGCAGTGAACTGGAGTGGACTAGCGGAGTAAACATTCAGTACTTC. Protein sequence: CASSELEWTSGVNIQYF.

This clone was found many times. The CDR3 bases are TGCGCCAGCAGCTTGGGGACAGCTCGGAACACTGAAGCTTTCTTT. Amino acid sequence: CASSLGTARNTEAFF. The rearrangement links TRBV5-1 to TRBJ1-1; the D gene is possibly TRBD1 (6 bases). The V end was cut by 0 bases, the J end by 1 base, with 10 bases between. CDR3 length equals 15 residues. Germline V gene lookup returns CDR1 SGHRS and CDR2 YFSETQ.

Only a few counts were recorded for this clone. V usage is TRBV7-6 and J usage is TRBJ2-5; a possible D gene is TRBD2 (6 bases). The J call may be in error: the DNA end matches TRBJ2-7 better. Per the germline V gene, CDR1 is SGHVS and CDR2 is FNYEAQ. The CDR3 is 15 residues long. The CDR3 reads CASSPRDSPPHEQYF. The CDR3 region has the DNA TGTGCCAGCAGCCCGAGGGACTCCCCTCCCCACGAGCAGTACTTC.

This clone was found many times. The rearrangement links TRBV5-6 to TRBJ2-5; TRBD2 matches 12 bases. CDR3 length: 15 amino acids. Germline values: CDR1 SGHDT, CDR2 YYEEEE. J lost 3 bases, V lost 4 bases, and 4 bases had no gene match. The CDR3 loop reads CASSRGLAGKETQYF. The CDR3 coding sequence is TGTGCCAGCAGCCGAGGACTAGCGGGGAAAGAGACCCAGTACTTC. The variable domain in full, completed from reference TRBV5-6 and TRBJ2-5, reads DAGVTQSPTHLIKTRGQQVTLRCSPKSGHDTVSWYQQALGQGPQFIFQYYEEEERQRGNFPDRFSGHQFPNYSSELNVNALLLGDSALYLCASSRGLAGKETQYFGPGTRLLVL.

This clone was seen ten or more times. The chain carries TRBV19 and TRBJ2-7; 8 bases map to TRBD1. J lost 1 base, V lost 11 bases, and 7 bases had no gene match. CDR1 LNHDA and CDR2 SQIVND come from the germline V gene (reference sequence). CDR3 size: 13 residues. CDR3 DNA sequence: TGTGCCGGCAAGACAGGGGATTCCTACGAGCAGTACTTC. Its protein product is CAGKTGDSYEQYF.

This clone was detected ten times or more. This rearrangement joins TRBV10-3 to TRBJ2-3, with 8 bases aligning to TRBD2. Trimming took 7 bases from V and 1 from J; bases not matched to a gene: 4. The CDR3 is 14 residues long. Germline CDR1 is ENHRY and CDR2 is SYGVKD. CDR3 protein: CAIKGGGRTDTQYF. CDR3 nucleotides: TGTGCCATCAAGGGCGGGGGGCGCACAGATACGCAGTATTTT.

This clone has at least ten counts. The chain has TRBV28 and TRBJ1-1; D ambiguous. Per germline, CDR1 MDHEN and CDR2 SYDVKM. Trimming shortened V by 3 bases and J by 4 bases, and 12 bases separated the two germline ends. CDR3 length: 14 residues. CDR3 sequence reads: CASSLGTLGTEAFF. CDR3 bases: TGTGCCAGCAGTTTGGGCACCCTCGGCACTGAAGCTTTCTTT.

This clone was detected many times. The chain uses TRBV29-1 and TRBJ2-1; TRBD2 is a possible D gene (6 bases). Per the germline V gene, CDR1 is SQVTM and CDR2 is ANQGSEA. CDR3 size: 14 residues. V was cut by 3 bases and J by 1 base, with 10 bases left in between. CDR3 sequence: CSVEGGKSYNEQFF. The CDR3 nucleotides are TGCAGCGTTGAGGGGGGTAAATCCTACAATGAGCAGTTCTTC.

The sample holds many counts of this clone. V is TRBV7-8 and J is TRBJ2-4; 9 bases line up with TRBD1. V shed 5 bases, J shed 8 bases, and the junction held 7 bases outside the gene matches. This CDR3 has 14 amino acids. Germline assignment: CDR1 SGHVS and CDR2 FQNEAQ. The CDR3: CASSPTGGLDIQYF. CDR3 DNA sequence: TGTGCCAGCAGCCCAACAGGGGGCTTGGACATTCAGTACTTC.

This clone was picked up many times. The chain combines TRBV6-6 with TRBJ1-2, with TRBD1 identical over 8 bases. This CDR3 comprises 16 residues. V trimming: 0 bases; J trimming: 4 bases; junction bases outside the gene matches: 7. Germline V gives CDR1 MNHNY, CDR2 SVGAGI (reference sequence). For the CDR3, the DNA is TGTGCCAGCAGTTACTCGACTCGACAGGGGACCTATGGCTACACCTTC. Translated: CASSYSTRQGTYGYTF.

This clone was seen at least ten times. The chain couples TRBV9 to TRBJ2-3, with 12 bases lining up with TRBD2. This CDR3 spans 16 amino acids. In germline, CDR1 is SGDLS, CDR2 YYNGEE. The trim removed 3 bases at V and 3 bases at J, leaving 5 bases unmatched. CDR3 DNA: TGTGCCAGCAGCGGTACTAGCGGGAGGTTGACAGATACGCAGTATTTT. It translates to CASSGTSGRLTDTQYF.

This clone was detected ten times or more. The rearrangement links TRBV2 to TRBJ1-2; the match to TRBD1 covers 12 bases. The CDR3 has 15 residues. Germline lookup yields CDR1 SNHLY and CDR2 FYNNEI. The V gene end was trimmed by 1 base and the J gene end by 7 bases; junction bases not matched to a gene: 4. The CDR3 loop is CASSEDRGQGAGYTF. As DNA, the CDR3 is TGTGCCAGCAGTGAAGATAGGGGACAGGGGGCTGGCTACACCTTC.

This clone was found many times. The CDR3: CASSLQNGYTF. CDR3 coding DNA: TGTGCCAGCAGTTTACAGAATGGCTACACCTTC. The J gene is TRBJ1-2, the V gene TRBV28; no firm D call. Trimming removed 2 bases at V and 6 bases at J, with 4 bases between. Germline V gene lookup returns CDR1 MDHEN and CDR2 SYDVKM. The CDR3 extends over 11 amino acids.

This clone has at least ten counts. This chain uses TRBV27 with TRBJ1-1; a weak D match, TRBD1 (5 bases). Deletions cut 4 bases from V and 4 bases from J, with 16 bases between. Germline loops: CDR1 MNHEY, CDR2 SMNVEV (reference sequence). The CDR3 extends over 15 amino acids. CDR3 coding DNA: TGTGCCAGCAGTTCGCGGTGGGGGGGTGGCACTGAAGCTTTCTTT. Translating gives CASSSRWGGGTEAFF.

This clone was found many times. The chain couples TRBV4-2 to TRBJ2-3; the D gene is possibly TRBD1 (5 bases). V was pared by 4 bases and J by 3 bases, with 11 bases between. Germline CDR1 reads LGHNA; CDR2 reads YNFKEQ. This CDR3 has 14 amino acids. CDR3 in amino acids: CASSPFQGTDTQYF. The CDR3 DNA reads as TGTGCCAGCAGCCCATTTCAGGGAACAGATACGCAGTATTTT.

There are many counts of this clone. The rearrangement links TRBV6-6 to TRBJ1-2; 7 bases are a match to TRBD1. After removal of 6 bases from V and 2 bases from J, the junction contained 3 bases not matched to a gene. Germline V gene lookup returns CDR1 MNHNY and CDR2 SVGAGI (reference sequence). The CDR3 runs 13 residues. Here the CDR3 reads CASSPQGNYGYTF. CDR3 in DNA: TGTGCCAGCAGCCCACAGGGGAACTATGGCTACACCTTC.

This clone was observed many times. The J gene is TRBJ2-7, the V gene TRBV27; TRBD1 agrees at 9 bases. Germline-derived CDR1 and CDR2 are MNHEY and SMNVEV (reference sequence). The CDR3 totals 15 residues. Trimming cost V 3 bases and J 2 bases; bases outside gene matches: 5. The chain's CDR3 is CASSFYRDRAYEQYF. The CDR3 nucleotides are TGTGCCAGCAGTTTCTACCGGGACAGGGCCTACGAGCAGTACTTC.

This clone was seen ten or more times. J is TRBJ1-1 and V is TRBV5-6; perhaps TRBD1 as D (6 bases). Trimming removed 2 bases from V and 3 bases from J, with 8 bases in between. Germline lookup yields CDR1 SGHDT and CDR2 YYEEEE. This CDR3 comprises 13 residues. The CDR3 DNA is TGTGCCAGCAGCTTTCAGGGGCACACTGAAGCTTTCTTT. Translating it yields CASSFQGHTEAFF.

This clone was recorded a few times. The chain carries TRBV23-1 and TRBJ1-1, with 9 bases that match TRBD1. TRBV23-1 is placed among ORFs of uncertain function. V was pared by 1 base and J by 0 bases, with 9 bases of the junction left unmatched. This CDR3 has 18 residues. The CDR3 bases are TGCGCCAGCAGTCAATGTACAGGGGGCGGAAAAATGAACACTGAAGCTTTCTTT. The encoded protein is CASSQCTGGGKMNTEAFF.